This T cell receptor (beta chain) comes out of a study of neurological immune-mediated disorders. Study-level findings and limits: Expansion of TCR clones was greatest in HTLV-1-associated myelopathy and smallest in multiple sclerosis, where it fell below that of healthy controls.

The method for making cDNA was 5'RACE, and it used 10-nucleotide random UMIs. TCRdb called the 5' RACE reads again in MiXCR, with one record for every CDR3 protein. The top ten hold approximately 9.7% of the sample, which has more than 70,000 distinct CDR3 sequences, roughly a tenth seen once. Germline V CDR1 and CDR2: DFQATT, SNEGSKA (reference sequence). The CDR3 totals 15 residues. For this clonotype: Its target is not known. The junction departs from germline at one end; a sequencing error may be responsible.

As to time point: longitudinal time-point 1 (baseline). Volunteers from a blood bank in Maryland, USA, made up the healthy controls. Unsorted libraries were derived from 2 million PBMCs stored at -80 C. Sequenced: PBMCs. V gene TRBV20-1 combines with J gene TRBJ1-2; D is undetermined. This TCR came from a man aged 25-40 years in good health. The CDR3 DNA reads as TGCGGTGCTGCTGAGATTAGTAGCGTTAACTATGGCTACACCTTC. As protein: CGAAEISSVNYGYTF.